The 10 T cell receptor beta chains in this list originate from one sample, sequenced in a study of T cell responses to AZD1222 COVID-19 vaccine. Data came from immunoSEQ multiplex PCR; TCRdb stores just in-frame clones and leaves some out. The data contain 90,000 to 110,000 clones, about 90% of them singletons. The sample consisted of peripheral blood, taken on day 0 of AZD1222 vaccination. The receptor source for this set is an adult in good health.

This chain uses TRBV7-2 with TRBJ2-7; 7 nucleotides line up with TRBD2. Unmatched junction bases numbered 9, after V lost 1 base and J lost 6 bases. Germline loops: CDR1 SGHTA, CDR2 FQGNSA. The CDR3 has 15 residues. CDR3 in DNA: TGTGCCAGCAGCTTAGTCCCTAGCGGAGCCTCCGAGCAGTACTTC. Translation: CASSLVPSGASEQYF.

J is TRBJ2-7 and V is TRBV28; D ambiguous. Germline loops: CDR1 MDHEN, CDR2 SYDVKM. Trimming left V 4 bases short and J 3 bases short, with 4 bases between. The length of the CDR3 is 11 residues. CDR3 sequence: CASSSNYEQYF. The CDR3 DNA follows: TGTGCCAGCAGTTCAAACTACGAGCAGTACTTC. Full variable domain (outside the CDR3, taken from reference TRBV28 and TRBJ2-7): DVKVTQSSRYLVKRTGEKVFLECVQDMDHENMFWYRQDPGLGLRLIYFSYDVKMKEKGDIPEGYSVSREKKERFSLILESASTNQTSMYLCASSSNYEQYFGPGTRLTVT.

This clone was recorded only once. The J gene is TRBJ2-3, the V gene TRBV7-8, with a possible D match to TRBD1 (6 bases). Deletions cut 2 bases from V and 5 bases from J, with 14 bases between. Germline V gene sequence: CDR1 SGHVS, CDR2 FQNEAQ. The CDR3 contains 15 residues. The CDR3 sequence: CASSLRRARGDTQYF. The CDR3 nucleotides are TGTGCCAGCAGCTTAAGACGAGCCAGGGGAGATACGCAGTATTTT.

V and J are TRBV6-2 or TRBV6-3 and TRBJ1-1, with D perhaps matching TRBD1 (5 bases). CDR1 and CDR2 from the germline V gene are MNHEY and SVGEGT. V gave up 5 bases and J gave up 7 bases, with 11 bases separating them. This CDR3 has 12 amino acids. CDR3: CASSRNTGEAFF. CDR3 sequence (DNA): TGTGCCAGCAGTCGGAATACAGGTGAAGCTTTCTTT.

The J gene is TRBJ2-1, the V gene TRBV27; 11 bases agree with TRBD2. Germline values: CDR1 MNHEY, CDR2 SMNVEV (reference sequence). The ends lost 5 bases at V and 8 bases at J; junction bases unmatched: 11. The CDR3 runs to 16 residues. CDR3 region: CASSPYRLAGIDEQFF. For the CDR3, the DNA is TGTGCCAGCAGTCCCTACCGACTAGCGGGAATCGATGAGCAGTTCTTC.

The chain uses TRBV7-2 and TRBJ2-1; D possibly matches TRBD1 or TRBD2 (7 bases each). The CDR3 runs to 13 residues. Germline lookup yields CDR1 SGHTA and CDR2 FQGNSA. V shed 4 bases and J shed 14 bases, with 18 bases lying between them. CDR3 nucleotides: TGTGCCAGCAGCTCCCCCAGGGGGGGCGAGGAGTTCTTC. Translation gives CASSSPRGGEEFF.

V usage is TRBV7-8 and J usage is TRBJ1-6; 8 bases match TRBD1. V shed 2 bases and J 9 bases; nucleotides not matched to a gene: 6. This CDR3 comprises 15 residues. Looked up from germline, CDR1 is SGHVS and CDR2 is FQNEAQ. CDR3 loop: CASSLPGGLGSPLHF. CDR3 in DNA: TGTGCCAGCAGCTTACCAGGGGGCTTAGGTTCACCCCTCCACTTT.

The V call is TRBV7-6, the J call TRBJ1-3; D might be TRBD1 (5 bases). Germline loops: CDR1 SGHVS, CDR2 FNYEAQ. V lost 1 base and J 4 bases, leaving 11 bases between the germline ends. The CDR3 spans 15 residues. Here the CDR3 reads CASSLGRGRGNTIYF. For the CDR3, the DNA is TGTGCCAGCAGCTTAGGGAGGGGAAGGGGAAACACCATATATTTT.

The rearrangement links TRBV9 to TRBJ1-4; the D gene is possibly TRBD1 (5 bases). Germline assignment: CDR1 SGDLS and CDR2 YYNGEE. This CDR3 has 14 amino acids. The V and J ends lost 4 bases and 7 bases respectively, with 14 bases between them. For the CDR3, the DNA is TGTGCCAGCAGCTTGGGGGAGAGCCCTGAAAAACTGTTTTTT. Residues: CASSLGESPEKLFF.

This chain links TRBV5-8 with TRBJ1-1; D unresolved. The CDR3 runs 12 residues. CDR1 and CDR2 from the germline V gene are SGHTS and YDEGEE. V lost 2 bases, J lost 0 bases, and 2 bases lay in between. The CDR3 spells CASSFVNTEAFF. The DNA for the CDR3 is TGTGCCAGCAGCTTTGTGAACACTGAAGCTTTCTTT.